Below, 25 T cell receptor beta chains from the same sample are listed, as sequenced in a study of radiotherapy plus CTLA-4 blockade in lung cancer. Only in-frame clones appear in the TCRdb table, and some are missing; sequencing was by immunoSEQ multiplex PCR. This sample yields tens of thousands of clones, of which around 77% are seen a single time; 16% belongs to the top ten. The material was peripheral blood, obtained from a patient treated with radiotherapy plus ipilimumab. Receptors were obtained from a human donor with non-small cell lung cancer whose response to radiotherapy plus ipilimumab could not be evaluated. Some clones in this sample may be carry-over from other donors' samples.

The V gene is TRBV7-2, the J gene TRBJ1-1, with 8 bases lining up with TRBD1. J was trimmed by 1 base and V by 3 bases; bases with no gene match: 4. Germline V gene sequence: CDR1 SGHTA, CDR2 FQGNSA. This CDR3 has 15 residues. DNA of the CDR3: TGTGCCAGCAGCTTCTCCGGGACAGGGAACACTGAAGCTTTCTTT. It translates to CASSFSGTGNTEAFF.

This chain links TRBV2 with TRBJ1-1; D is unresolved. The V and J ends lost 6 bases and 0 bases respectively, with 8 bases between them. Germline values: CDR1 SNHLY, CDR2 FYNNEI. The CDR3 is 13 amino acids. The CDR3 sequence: CASRGSMNTEAFF. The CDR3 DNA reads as TGTGCCAGCAGGGGCTCCATGAACACTGAAGCTTTCTTT.

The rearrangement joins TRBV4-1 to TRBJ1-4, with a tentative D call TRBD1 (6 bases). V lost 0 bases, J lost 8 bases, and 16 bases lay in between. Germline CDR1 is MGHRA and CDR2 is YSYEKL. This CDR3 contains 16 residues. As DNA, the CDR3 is TGCGCCAGCAGCCAAGACTGGGACAAAGGCGACGAAAAACTGTTTTTT. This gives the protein CASSQDWDKGDEKLFF.

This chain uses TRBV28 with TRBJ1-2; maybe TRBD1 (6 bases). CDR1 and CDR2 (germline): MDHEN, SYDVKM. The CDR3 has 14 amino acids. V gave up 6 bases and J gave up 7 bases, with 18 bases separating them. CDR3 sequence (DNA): TGTGCCAGCAGCTCTTCGGGGGGGGCAAGTGGCTACACCTTC. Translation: CASSSSGGASGYTF.

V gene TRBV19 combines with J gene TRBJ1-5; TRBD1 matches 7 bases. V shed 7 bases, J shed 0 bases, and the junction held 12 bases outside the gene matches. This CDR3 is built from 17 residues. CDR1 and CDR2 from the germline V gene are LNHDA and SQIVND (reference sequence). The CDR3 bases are TGTGCCAGTAAGGTACGGGACAGATTATATAGCAATCAGCCCCAGCATTTT. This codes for CASKVRDRLYSNQPQHF.

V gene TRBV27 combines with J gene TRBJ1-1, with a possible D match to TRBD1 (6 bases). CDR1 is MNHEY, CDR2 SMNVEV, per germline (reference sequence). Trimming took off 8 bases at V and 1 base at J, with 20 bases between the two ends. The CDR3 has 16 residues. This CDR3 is CASRGGWGRENTEAFF. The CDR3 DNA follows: TGTGCCAGCCGGGGGGGGTGGGGGCGGGAGAACACTGAAGCTTTCTTT.

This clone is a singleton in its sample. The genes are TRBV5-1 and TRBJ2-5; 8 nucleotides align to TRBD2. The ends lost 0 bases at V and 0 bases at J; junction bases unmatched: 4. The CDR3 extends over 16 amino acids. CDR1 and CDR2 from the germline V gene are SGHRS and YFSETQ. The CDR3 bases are TGCGCCAGCAGCTTGGTCGGGGGGGCGAACCAAGAGACCCAGTACTTC. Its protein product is CASSLVGGANQETQYF.

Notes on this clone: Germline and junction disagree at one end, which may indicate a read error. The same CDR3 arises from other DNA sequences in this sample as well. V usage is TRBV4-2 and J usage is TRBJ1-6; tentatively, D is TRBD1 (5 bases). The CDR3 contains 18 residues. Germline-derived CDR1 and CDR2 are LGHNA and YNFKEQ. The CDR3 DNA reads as TGTGCCAGCAGTCGTGCGGCGGGGCTAAGCTCCTATAATTCCCCCCTCCACTTT. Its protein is CASSRAAGLSSYNSPLHF.

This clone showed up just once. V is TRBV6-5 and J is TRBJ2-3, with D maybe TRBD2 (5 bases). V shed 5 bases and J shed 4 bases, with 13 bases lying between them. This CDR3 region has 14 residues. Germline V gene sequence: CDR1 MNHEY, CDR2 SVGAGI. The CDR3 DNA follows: TGTGCCAGCAGTCCGGGATTCTTCTCAGATACGCAGTATTTT. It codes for CASSPGFFSDTQYF.

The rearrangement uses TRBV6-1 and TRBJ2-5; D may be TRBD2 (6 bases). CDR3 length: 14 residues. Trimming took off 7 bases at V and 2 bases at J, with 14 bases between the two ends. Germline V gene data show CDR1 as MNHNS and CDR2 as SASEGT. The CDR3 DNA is TGTGCCAGCACTTCCGGGACTTTGCAAGAGACCCAGTACTTC. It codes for CASTSGTLQETQYF.

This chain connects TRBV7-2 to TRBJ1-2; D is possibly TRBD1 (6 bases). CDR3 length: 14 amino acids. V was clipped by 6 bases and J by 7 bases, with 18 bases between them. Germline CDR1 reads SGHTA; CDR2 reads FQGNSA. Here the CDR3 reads CASRIPNRGSGYTF. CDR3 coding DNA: TGTGCCAGCAGGATCCCAAATAGGGGGAGTGGCTACACCTTC. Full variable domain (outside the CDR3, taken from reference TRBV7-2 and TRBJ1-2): GAGVSQSPSNKVTEKGKDVELRCDPISGHTALYWYRQSLGQGLEFLIYFQGNSAPDKSGLPSDRFSAERTGGSVSTLTIQRTQQEDSAVYLCASRIPNRGSGYTFGSGTRLTVV.

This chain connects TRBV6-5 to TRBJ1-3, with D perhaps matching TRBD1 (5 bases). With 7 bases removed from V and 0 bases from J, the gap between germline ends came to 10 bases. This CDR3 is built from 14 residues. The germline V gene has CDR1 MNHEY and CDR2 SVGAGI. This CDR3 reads CASTLGGSGNTIYF. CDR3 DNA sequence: TGTGCCAGCACATTGGGGGGCTCTGGAAACACCATATATTTT.

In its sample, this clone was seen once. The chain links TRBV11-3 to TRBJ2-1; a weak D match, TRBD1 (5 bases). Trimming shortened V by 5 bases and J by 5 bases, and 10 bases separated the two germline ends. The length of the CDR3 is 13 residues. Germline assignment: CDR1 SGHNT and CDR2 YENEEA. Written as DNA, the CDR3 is TGTGCCAGCAGCCCTGACAGACACAATGAGCAGTTCTTC. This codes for CASSPDRHNEQFF.

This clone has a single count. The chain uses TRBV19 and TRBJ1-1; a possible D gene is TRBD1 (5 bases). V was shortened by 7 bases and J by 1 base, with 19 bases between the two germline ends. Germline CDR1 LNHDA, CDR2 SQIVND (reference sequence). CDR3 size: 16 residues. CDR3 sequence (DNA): TGTGCCAGTAAGTTCGGGACTGTCGCTGCGAACACTGAAGCTTTCTTT. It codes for CASKFGTVAANTEAFF.

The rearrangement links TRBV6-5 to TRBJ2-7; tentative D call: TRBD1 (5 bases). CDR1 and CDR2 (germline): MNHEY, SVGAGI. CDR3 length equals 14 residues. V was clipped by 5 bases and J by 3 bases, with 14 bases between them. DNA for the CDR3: TGTGCCAGCAGTCTACGTGGGGCTATCTACGAGCAGTACTTC. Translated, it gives CASSLRGAIYEQYF.

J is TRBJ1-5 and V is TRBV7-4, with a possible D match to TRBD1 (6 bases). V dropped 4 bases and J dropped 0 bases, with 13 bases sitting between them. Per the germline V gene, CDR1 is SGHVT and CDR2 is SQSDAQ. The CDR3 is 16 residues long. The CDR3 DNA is TGTGCCAGCAGCTGGGGGGGCGGAAATAGCAATCAGCCCCAGCATTTT. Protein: CASSWGGGNSNQPQHF. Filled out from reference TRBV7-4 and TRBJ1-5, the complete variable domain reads GAGVSQSPRYKVAKRGRDVALRCDSISGHVTLYWYRQTLGQGSEVLTYSQSDAQRDKSGRPSGRFSAERPERSVSTLKIQRTEQGDSAVYLCASSWGGGNSNQPQHFGDGTRLSIL.

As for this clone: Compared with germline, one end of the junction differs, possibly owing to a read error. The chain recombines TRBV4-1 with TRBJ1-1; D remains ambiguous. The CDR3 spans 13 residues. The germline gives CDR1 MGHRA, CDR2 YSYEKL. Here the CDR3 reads CASSQGLGVYPFW. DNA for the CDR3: TGCGCCAGCAGCCAAGGGTTGGGCGTCTACCCGTTTTGG.

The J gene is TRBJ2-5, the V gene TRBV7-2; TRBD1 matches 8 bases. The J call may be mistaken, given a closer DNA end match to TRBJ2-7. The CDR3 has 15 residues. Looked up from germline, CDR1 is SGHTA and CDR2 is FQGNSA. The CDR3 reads CASSLVGQGPYEQYF. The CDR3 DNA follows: TGTGCCAGCAGCTTAGTTGGACAGGGCCCCTACGAGCAGTACTTC.

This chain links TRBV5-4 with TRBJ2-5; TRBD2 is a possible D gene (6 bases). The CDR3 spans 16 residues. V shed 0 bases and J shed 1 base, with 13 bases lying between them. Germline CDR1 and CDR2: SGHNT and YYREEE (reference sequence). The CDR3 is CASSLEIGSGQETQYF. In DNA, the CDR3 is TGTGCCAGCAGCTTGGAGATAGGTAGCGGCCAAGAGACCCAGTACTTC.

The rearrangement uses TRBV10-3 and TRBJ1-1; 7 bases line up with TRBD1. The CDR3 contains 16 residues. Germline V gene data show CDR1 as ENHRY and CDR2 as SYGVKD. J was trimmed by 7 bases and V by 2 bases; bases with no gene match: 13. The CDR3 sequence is CAISEHKNTRDSEAFF. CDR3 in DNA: TGTGCCATCAGTGAGCACAAGAACACACGGGACAGTGAAGCTTTCTTT.

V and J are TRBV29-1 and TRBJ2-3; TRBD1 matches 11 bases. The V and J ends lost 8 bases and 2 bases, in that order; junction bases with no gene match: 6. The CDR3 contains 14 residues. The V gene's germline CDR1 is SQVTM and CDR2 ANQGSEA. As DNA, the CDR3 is TGCAGCACCCGGACAGGGGGCGTCACAGATACGCAGTATTTT. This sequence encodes CSTRTGGVTDTQYF.

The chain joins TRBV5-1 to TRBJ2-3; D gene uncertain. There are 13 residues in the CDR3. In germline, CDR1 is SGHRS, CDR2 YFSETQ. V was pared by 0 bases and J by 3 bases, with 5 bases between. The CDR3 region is CASSLGHTDTQYF. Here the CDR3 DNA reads TGCGCCAGCAGCTTGGGACATACAGATACGCAGTATTTT.

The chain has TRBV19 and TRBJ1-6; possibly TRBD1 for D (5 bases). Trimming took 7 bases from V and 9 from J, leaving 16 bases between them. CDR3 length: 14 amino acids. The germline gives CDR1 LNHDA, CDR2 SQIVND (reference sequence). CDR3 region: CASTPGLSGSPLHF. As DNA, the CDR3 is TGTGCCAGTACCCCGGGACTCTCCGGTTCACCCCTCCACTTT.

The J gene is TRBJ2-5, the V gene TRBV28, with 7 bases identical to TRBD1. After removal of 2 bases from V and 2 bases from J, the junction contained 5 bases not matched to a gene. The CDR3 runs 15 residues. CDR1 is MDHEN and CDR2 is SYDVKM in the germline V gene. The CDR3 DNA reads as TGTGCCAGCAGTTTAGGGGGACAGCTACAAGAGACCCAGTACTTC. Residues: CASSLGGQLQETQYF.

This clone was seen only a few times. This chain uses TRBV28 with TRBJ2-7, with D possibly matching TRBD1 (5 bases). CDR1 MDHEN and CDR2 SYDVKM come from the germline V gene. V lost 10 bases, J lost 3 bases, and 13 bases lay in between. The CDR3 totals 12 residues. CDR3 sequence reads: CATSDRNYEQYF. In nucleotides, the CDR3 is TGTGCCACCTCCGACAGAAACTACGAGCAGTACTTC.